This entry lists 24 T cell receptor beta chains sequenced from one sample in a study of T cells after yellow fever vaccination. Each CDR3 protein is one row after TCRdb ran MiXCR on the 5' RACE reads. The sample has around 120,000 distinct CDR3 sequences; around 15% are singletons. The source was CD8+ T cells sorted from PBMCs, collected 5 days after the yellow fever booster vaccination. These receptors originate from a young man who received the YFV17D yellow fever vaccine.

The chain is built from TRBV6-1 and TRBJ2-7; no clear D gene. Trimming took 3 bases from V and 0 from J, leaving 6 bases between them. Germline V gene sequence: CDR1 MNHNS, CDR2 SASEGT. This CDR3 is 13 amino acids long. As DNA, the CDR3 is TGTGCCAGCAGTGAGGTGCTCTCCTACGAGCAGTACGTC. Encoded protein: CASSEVLSYEQYV.

This clonotype was detected only a few times. The V and J genes are TRBV7-2 and TRBJ2-5; 8 bases match TRBD1. Germline V CDR1 and CDR2: SGHTA, FQGNSA. V lost 4 bases and J lost 4; bases outside the gene matches: 5. The CDR3 extends over 14 amino acids. CDR3 sequence reads: CASSSVTGVETQYF. Here the CDR3 DNA reads TGTGCCAGCAGCTCCGTGACAGGGGTAGAGACCCAGTACTTC.

This chain connects TRBV16 to TRBJ1-2; 8 bases line up with TRBD1. There are 15 residues in the CDR3. The germline CDR1 and CDR2 sequences are KGHSY and FQNENV. Losses at the gene ends were 1 base for V and 2 bases for J; bases not matched to a gene: 3. The CDR3 nucleotides read TGTGCCAGCAGCCAATTGGACAGGGCCAACTATGGCTACACCTTC. As protein: CASSQLDRANYGYTF.

This clonotype occurred a few times. V is TRBV10-2 and J is TRBJ1-1; D unclear. The germline V gene encodes CDR1 WSHSY and CDR2 SAAADI. There are 15 residues in the CDR3. V was clipped by 7 bases and J by 1 base, with 16 bases between them. This CDR3 is CASTGPSSRNTEAFF. DNA for the CDR3: TGCGCCAGCACCGGGCCAAGCTCTAGGAACACTGAAGCTTTCTTT.

V usage is TRBV19 and J usage is TRBJ1-2; tentatively, D is TRBD1 (6 bases). Per germline, CDR1 LNHDA and CDR2 SQIVND (reference sequence). CDR3 length: 13 amino acids. Deletions cut 4 bases from V and 7 bases from J, with 13 bases between. DNA of the CDR3: TGTGCCAGTAGTACACAGGGAAGGAGTGGCTACACCTTC. It is translated as CASSTQGRSGYTF.

The V and J genes are TRBV10-3 and TRBJ1-1; no clear D. The ends were cut back, 2 bases at V and 1 base at J, with 11 bases in the middle. The germline gives CDR1 ENHRY, CDR2 SYGVKD. CDR3 length: 15 amino acids. The CDR3 sequence: CAISEPQEGNTEAFF. CDR3 nucleotides: TGTGCCATCAGTGAGCCCCAAGAGGGGAACACTGAAGCTTTCTTT.

This clonotype was detected only a few times. V gene TRBV27 combines with J gene TRBJ2-3; 8 bases are a match to TRBD2. The CDR3 contains 16 residues. The germline V gene encodes CDR1 MNHEY and CDR2 SMNVEV (reference sequence). V trimming: 5 bases; J trimming: 4 bases; junction bases outside the gene matches: 11. CDR3 residues: CASSLGFSGVADTQYF. DNA for the CDR3: TGTGCCAGCAGTCTAGGATTTAGCGGGGTGGCAGATACGCAGTATTTT.

The J gene is TRBJ2-1, the V gene TRBV2; D not certain. Per germline, CDR1 SNHLY and CDR2 FYNNEI. The V end lost 6 bases, the J end lost 0 bases, and 12 bases lay between the germline ends. The CDR3 length is 15 residues. The DNA of the CDR3 is TGTGCCAGCAGGAAAGAACCGAGCTCCTACAATGAGCAGTTCTTC. The encoded protein is CASRKEPSSYNEQFF.

The V call is TRBV18, the J call TRBJ1-1; D gene ambiguous. Germline loops: CDR1 KGHSH, CDR2 LQKENI. CDR3 size: 13 residues. The ends were cut back, 6 bases at V and 4 bases at J, with 12 bases in the middle. The CDR3 sequence: CASSSGKITEAFF. For the CDR3, the DNA is TGTGCCAGCTCTTCCGGGAAGATCACTGAAGCTTTCTTT.

J is TRBJ2-3 and V is TRBV5-1; 13 positions agree with TRBD2. There are 14 residues in the CDR3. Per germline, CDR1 SGHRS and CDR2 YFSETQ. J gave up 6 bases and V 5 bases, and 3 bases lay outside the gene matches. This chain's CDR3 is CASRWTSGGDTQYF. The CDR3 DNA reads TGCGCCAGCAGGTGGACTAGCGGGGGTGATACGCAGTATTTT.

V and J are TRBV23-1 and TRBJ2-7; D assignment may be TRBD1 or TRBD2 (5 bases each). TRBV23-1 counts as an open reading frame of uncertain function. The V end was cut by 0 bases, the J end by 2 bases, with 17 bases between. CDR3 length equals 17 residues. CDR3 loop: CASSQSQRGVWTYEQYV. The CDR3 DNA reads as TGCGCCAGCAGTCAATCTCAAAGGGGAGTATGGACCTACGAGCAGTACGTC.

This chain connects TRBV7-9 to TRBJ2-3; no firm D call. V lost 5 bases and J lost 6, with 9 bases in between. This CDR3 has 12 amino acids. CDR1 is SEHNR and CDR2 is FQNEAQ in the germline V gene (reference sequence). The CDR3: CASSPNSDTQYF. CDR3 bases: TGTGCCAGCAGCCCCAACAGCGATACGCAGTATTTT.

In this sample, this clonotype turned up many times. CDR3 bases: TGTGCCAGCAGCTTTCGGGACAGAGCCTACGAGCAGTACTTC. Protein: CASSFRDRAYEQYF. This chain joins TRBV6-6 and TRBJ2-7; 7 positions match TRBD1. Unmatched junction bases numbered 7, after V lost 6 bases and J lost 2 bases. The CDR3 has 14 residues. From germline, CDR1 is MNHNY and CDR2 SVGAGI (reference sequence).

A note on this clonotype: One junction end does not reproduce the germline sequence, and a read error may be involved. The rearrangement links TRBV6-6 to TRBJ1-1; D is possibly TRBD1 (5 bases). Germline-derived CDR1 and CDR2 are MNHNY and SVGAGI (reference sequence). The CDR3 consists of 14 residues. The CDR3 bases are TGTGCCAGTCACGCCGGTTGGGGGAACACTGACGCTTTCTTT. Encoded protein: CASHAGWGNTDAFF.

V is TRBV6-5 and J is TRBJ2-3, with D possibly matching TRBD1 (6 bases). From germline, CDR1 is MNHEY and CDR2 SVGAGI. The V and J ends lost 7 bases and 4 bases respectively, with 15 bases between them. The CDR3 sequence is 14 residues long. The CDR3 sequence: CASNPRGWADTQYF. Here the CDR3 DNA reads TGTGCCAGCAACCCCAGGGGCTGGGCAGATACGCAGTATTTT.

This clonotype was seen more than once but under ten times. The chain links TRBV5-1 to TRBJ1-1; D is perhaps TRBD1 (5 bases). The V gene's germline CDR1 is SGHRS and CDR2 YFSETQ. The V gene lost 4 bases and the J gene lost 1 base, with 14 bases spanning the gap. CDR3 length: 15 residues. The DNA of the CDR3 is TGCGCCAGCAGCCCGACGGGGGGGTGGAACACTGAAGCTTTCTTT. The encoded protein is CASSPTGGWNTEAFF.

There are a few counts of this clonotype. The chain joins TRBV5-6 to TRBJ2-7; 12 bases line up with TRBD1. The CDR3 extends over 15 amino acids. Losses at the gene ends were 4 bases for V and 2 bases for J; bases not matched to a gene: 4. Germline values: CDR1 SGHDT, CDR2 YYEEEE. CDR3 region: CASSPGTGGTYEQYF. Written as DNA, the CDR3 is TGTGCCAGCAGCCCCGGGACAGGGGGCACCTACGAGCAGTACTTC.

The genes are TRBV11-2 and TRBJ2-7; weak D call: TRBD1 (6 bases). Germline assignment: CDR1 SGHAT and CDR2 FQNNGV. Trimming shortened V by 4 bases and J by 6 bases, and 13 bases separated the two germline ends. The CDR3 totals 13 residues. The DNA of the CDR3 is TGTGCCAGCAGCTCGGGACATCCTGGCGAGCAGTACGTC. Translated: CASSSGHPGEQYV.

This chain connects TRBV27 to TRBJ2-1; the D gene is possibly TRBD1 (6 bases). CDR1 is MNHEY, CDR2 SMNVEV, per germline (reference sequence). Trimming pared 4 bases from V and 0 bases from J, leaving 10 bases between. The CDR3 length is 15 residues. CDR3 residues: CASSSQGSSYNEQFF. The CDR3, as DNA: TGTGCCAGCAGTTCCCAGGGGAGCTCCTACAATGAGCAGTTCTTC.

This clonotype was seen more than once but under ten times. The V and J genes are TRBV27 and TRBJ2-7; D may correspond to TRBD1 or TRBD2 (5 bases each). Germline CDR1 and CDR2: MNHEY and SMNVEV (reference sequence). The CDR3 covers 15 residues. Trimming took off 6 bases at V and 2 bases at J, with 17 bases between the two ends. The CDR3 protein is CASRITYGAPYEQYV. The CDR3 region has the DNA TGTGCCAGCAGAATAACTTACGGGGCCCCCTACGAGCAGTACGTC.

CDR3 bases: TGTGCCAGCAGTGAGGCCCCCTACAATGAGCAGTTCTTC. It specifies CASSEAPYNEQFF. V gene TRBV2 combines with J gene TRBJ2-1, with unresolved D. V lost 3 bases and J 2 bases, leaving 5 bases between the germline ends. CDR1 and CDR2 from the germline V gene are SNHLY and FYNNEI. The CDR3 spans 13 residues.

The table lists this clonotype with a few counts. This sequence joins TRBV5-1 and TRBJ1-1; D may be TRBD1 (6 bases). There are 14 residues in the CDR3. The germline V and J ends were trimmed by 5 bases and 0 bases, with 11 bases remaining between them. Germline V lookup: CDR1 SGHRS, CDR2 YFSETQ. The chain's CDR3 is CASRTGGLNTEAFF. As DNA, the CDR3 is TGCGCCAGCAGGACCGGGGGGCTGAACACTGAAGCTTTCTTT.

CDR3 in amino acids: CASSLGGAGDFF. In DNA form, the CDR3 reads TGTGCCAGCAGCTTGGGAGGCGCCGGGGATTTCTTC. The chain joins TRBV5-5 to TRBJ2-1; tentatively, D is TRBD2 (5 bases). V lost 0 bases to trimming and J lost 16 bases, with 14 bases between them. CDR1 and CDR2 from the germline V gene are SGHKS and YYEKEE (reference sequence). The length of the CDR3 is 12 residues.

The chain couples TRBV7-3 to TRBJ2-3; unclear D gene. Looked up from germline, CDR1 is SGHTA and CDR2 is FQGTGA. The CDR3 loop spans 12 amino acids. V shed 4 bases and J shed 2 bases, with 4 bases lying between them. The DNA for the CDR3 is TGTGCCAGCAGCTACCACACAGATACGCAGTATTTT. This encodes CASSYHTDTQYF.